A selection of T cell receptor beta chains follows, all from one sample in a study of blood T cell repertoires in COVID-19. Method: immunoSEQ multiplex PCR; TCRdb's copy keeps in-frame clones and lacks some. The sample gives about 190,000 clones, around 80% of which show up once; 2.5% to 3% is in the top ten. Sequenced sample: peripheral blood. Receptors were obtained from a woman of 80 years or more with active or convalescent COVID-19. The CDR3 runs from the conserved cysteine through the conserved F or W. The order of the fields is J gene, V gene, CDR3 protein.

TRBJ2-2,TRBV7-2,CASNRQDTGELFF
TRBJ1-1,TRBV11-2,CASSPRGQGYTEAFF
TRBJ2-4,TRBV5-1,CASSLGLREFGNIQYF
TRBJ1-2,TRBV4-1,CASSPTGNGGYSYTF
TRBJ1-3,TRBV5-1,CASSSTGPHSGNTIYF
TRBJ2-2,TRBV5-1,CASSLDGTGGTGELFF
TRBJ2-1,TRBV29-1,CSVDRAGSSYNEQFF
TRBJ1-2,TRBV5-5,CASSFQTGQLNYGYTF
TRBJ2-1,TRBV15,CATSDRRGRVNEQFF
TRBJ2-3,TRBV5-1,CASSFVRGRTDTQYF
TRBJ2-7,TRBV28,CASSLGGQTVEQYF